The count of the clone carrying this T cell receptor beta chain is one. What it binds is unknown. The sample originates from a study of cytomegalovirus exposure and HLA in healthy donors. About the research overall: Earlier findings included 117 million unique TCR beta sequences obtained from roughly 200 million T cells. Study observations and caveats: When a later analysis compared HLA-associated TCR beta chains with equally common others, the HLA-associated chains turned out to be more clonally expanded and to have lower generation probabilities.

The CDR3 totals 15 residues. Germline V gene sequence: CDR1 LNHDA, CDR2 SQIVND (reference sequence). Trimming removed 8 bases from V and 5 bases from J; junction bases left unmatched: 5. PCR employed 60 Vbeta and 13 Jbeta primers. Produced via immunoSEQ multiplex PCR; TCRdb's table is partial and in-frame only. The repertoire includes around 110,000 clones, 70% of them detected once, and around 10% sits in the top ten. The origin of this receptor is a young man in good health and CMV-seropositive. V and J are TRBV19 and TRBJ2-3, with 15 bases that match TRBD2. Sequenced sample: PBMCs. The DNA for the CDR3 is TGTGCCAGTGGGCCGGGACTAGCGGGGGGAGATACGCAGTATTTT. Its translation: CASGPGLAGGDTQYF.